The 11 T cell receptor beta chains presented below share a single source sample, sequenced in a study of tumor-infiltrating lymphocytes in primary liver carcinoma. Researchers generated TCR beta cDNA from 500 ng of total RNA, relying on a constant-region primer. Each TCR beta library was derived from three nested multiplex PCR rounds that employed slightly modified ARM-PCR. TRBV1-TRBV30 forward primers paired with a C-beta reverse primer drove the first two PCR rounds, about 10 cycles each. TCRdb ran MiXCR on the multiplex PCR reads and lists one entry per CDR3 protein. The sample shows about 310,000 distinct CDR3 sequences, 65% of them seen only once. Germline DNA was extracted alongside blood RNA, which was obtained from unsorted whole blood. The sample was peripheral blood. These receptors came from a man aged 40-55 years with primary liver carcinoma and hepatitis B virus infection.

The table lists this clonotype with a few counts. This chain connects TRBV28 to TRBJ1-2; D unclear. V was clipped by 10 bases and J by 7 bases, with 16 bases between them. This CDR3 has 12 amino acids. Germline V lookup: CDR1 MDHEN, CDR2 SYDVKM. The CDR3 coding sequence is TGTGCCATCACAGCGGGGTTGCTTGGCTACACCTTC. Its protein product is CAITAGLLGYTF.

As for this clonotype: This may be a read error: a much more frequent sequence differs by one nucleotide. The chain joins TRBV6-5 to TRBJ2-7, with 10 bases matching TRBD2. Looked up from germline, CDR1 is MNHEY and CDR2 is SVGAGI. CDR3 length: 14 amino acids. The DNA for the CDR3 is TGTGCCAGCAGTTACGGACTAGCGGTCTACGAGCACTACTTC. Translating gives CASSYGLAVYEHYF.

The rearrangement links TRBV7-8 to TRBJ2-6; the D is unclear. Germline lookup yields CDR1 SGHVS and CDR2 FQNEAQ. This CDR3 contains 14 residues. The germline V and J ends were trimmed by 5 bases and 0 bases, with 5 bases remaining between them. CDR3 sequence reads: CASSRSSGANVLTF. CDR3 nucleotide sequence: TGTGCCAGCAGCCGGTCCTCTGGGGCCAACGTCCTGACTTTC.

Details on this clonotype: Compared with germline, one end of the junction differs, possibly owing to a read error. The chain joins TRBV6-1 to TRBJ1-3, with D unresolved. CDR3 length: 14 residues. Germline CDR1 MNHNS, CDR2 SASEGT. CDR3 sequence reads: CASNEGSPGNTIYF. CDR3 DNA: TGTGCCAGCAATGAAGGGTCTCCTGGAAACACCATATATTTT.

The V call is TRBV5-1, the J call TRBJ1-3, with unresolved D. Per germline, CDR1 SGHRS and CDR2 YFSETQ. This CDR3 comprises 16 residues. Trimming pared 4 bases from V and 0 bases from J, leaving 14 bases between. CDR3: CASSVDMVRSGNTIYF. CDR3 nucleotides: TGCGCCAGCAGCGTAGACATGGTCCGCTCTGGAAACACCATATATTTT.

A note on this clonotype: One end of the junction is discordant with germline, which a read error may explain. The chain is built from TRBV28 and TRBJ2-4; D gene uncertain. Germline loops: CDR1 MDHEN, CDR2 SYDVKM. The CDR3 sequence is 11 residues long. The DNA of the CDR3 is TGTACCAGCAGTTCGGTAATTATTCAGTACTTC. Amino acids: CTSSSVIIQYF. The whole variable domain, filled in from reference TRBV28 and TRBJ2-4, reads DVKVTQSSRYLVKRTGEKVFLECVQDMDHENMFWYRQDPGLGLRLIYFSYDVKMKEKGDIPEGYSVSREKKERFSLILESASTNQTSMYLCTSSSVIIQYFGAGTRLSVL.

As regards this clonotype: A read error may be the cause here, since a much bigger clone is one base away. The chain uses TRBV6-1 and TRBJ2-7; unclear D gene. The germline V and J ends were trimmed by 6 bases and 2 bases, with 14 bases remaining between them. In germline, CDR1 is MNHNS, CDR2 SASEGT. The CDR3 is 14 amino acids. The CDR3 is CASRIGLRTYEQYF. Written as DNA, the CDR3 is TGTGCCAGCAGGATTGGTCTAAGGACCTACGAGCAGTACTTC.

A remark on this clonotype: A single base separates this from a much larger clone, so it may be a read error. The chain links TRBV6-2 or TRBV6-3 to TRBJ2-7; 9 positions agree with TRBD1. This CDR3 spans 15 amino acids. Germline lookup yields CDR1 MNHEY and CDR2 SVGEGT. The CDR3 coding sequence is TGTGCCAGCAGTCCAGCATCGGACAGGGGCTACGAGAAGTACTTC. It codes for CASSPASDRGYEKYF.

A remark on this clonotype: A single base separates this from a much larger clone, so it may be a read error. CDR3 protein: CASCNGQGGEQYF. The CDR3 nucleotides read TGTGCCAGCTGCAACGGCCAGGGAGGCGAGCAGTACTTC. V gene TRBV14 combines with J gene TRBJ2-7, with D possibly being TRBD2 (6 bases). This CDR3 has 13 residues. The germline V gene has CDR1 SGHDN and CDR2 FVKESK. Trimming removed 8 bases from V and 6 bases from J, with 17 bases in between.

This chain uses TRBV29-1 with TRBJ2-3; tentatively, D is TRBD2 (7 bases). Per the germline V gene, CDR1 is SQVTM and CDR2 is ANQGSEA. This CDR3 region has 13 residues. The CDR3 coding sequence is TGCGGCGCCGGGACGGGGGGCGGAGATACGCAGTATTTT. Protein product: CGAGTGGGDTQYF.

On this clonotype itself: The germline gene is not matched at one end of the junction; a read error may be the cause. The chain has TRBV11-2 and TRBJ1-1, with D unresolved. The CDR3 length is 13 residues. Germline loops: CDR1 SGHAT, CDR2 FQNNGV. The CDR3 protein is CASCLDRIAEAFF. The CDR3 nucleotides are TGTGCCAGCTGCTTAGACCGAATCGCTGAGGCTTTCTTT.